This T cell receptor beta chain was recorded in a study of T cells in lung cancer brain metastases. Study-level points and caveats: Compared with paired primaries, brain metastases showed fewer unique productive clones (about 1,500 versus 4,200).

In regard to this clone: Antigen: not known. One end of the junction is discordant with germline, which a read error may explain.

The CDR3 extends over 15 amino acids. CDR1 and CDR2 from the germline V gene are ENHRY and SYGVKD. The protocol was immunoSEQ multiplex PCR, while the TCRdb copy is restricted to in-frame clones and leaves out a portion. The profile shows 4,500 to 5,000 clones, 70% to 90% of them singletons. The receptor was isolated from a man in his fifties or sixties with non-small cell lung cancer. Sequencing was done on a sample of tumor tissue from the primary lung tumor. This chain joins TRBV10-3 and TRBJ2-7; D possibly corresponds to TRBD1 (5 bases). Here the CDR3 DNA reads TGTGCCATCAGTGAGACAGGTGACGGAGCCTACGAGCAGTACTTT. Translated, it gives CAISETGDGAYEQYF.